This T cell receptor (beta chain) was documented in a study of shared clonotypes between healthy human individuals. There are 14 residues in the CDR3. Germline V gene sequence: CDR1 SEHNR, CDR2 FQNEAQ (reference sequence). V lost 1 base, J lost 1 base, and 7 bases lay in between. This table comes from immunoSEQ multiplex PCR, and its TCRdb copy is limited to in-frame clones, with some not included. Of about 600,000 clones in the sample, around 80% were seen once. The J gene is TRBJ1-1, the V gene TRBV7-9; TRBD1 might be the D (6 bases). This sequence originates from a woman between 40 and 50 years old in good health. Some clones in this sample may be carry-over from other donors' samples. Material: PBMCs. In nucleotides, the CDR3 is TGTGCCAGCAGCTTAGAACAGGGGAACACTGAAGCTTTCTTT. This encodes CASSLEQGNTEAFF.